This T cell receptor beta chain derives from a study of post-analysis software for immune sequencing data. On the study more broadly: Some patients lacked subtype; others had relapsing-remitting, secondary progressive or progressive-relapsing disease. Overall study findings and caveats: Normalized Chao1 diversity was significantly lower in multiple sclerosis patients than in controls. Strong co-clustering by F measure was seen for same-batch samples. Patients showed TRBV5-6, TRBV5-1 and TRBV20-1 among 4 or 5 TRBV segments more frequent than in controls.

With 0 bases removed from V and 4 bases from J, the gap between germline ends came to 23 bases. This CDR3 is 19 amino acids long. Germline values: CDR1 SGHRS, CDR2 YFSETQ. TCR beta libraries were prepared from cDNA with unique molecular identifiers. MiXCR, applied by TCRdb to the PCR reads, yields one record per CDR3 protein. The sample includes under 900,000 distinct CDR3 sequences, approximately 50% of them seen just once. Of note for this clonotype: Its matching antigen is unknown.

The clonotype comes from a girl aged 10 to 17 with multiple sclerosis. The V gene is TRBV5-1, the J gene TRBJ2-1, with D perhaps TRBD1 (6 bases). The sequencing input was blood. The CDR3 sequence: CASSLGVNLGHPTYNEQFF. CDR3 coding DNA: TGCGCCAGCAGCTTGGGGGTGAACCTGGGACACCCTACATACAATGAGCAGTTCTTC.